The rows below give T cell receptor beta chains drawn from one sample of a study of monozygotic twins with inflammatory bowel disease. TCRdb reprocessed the 5' RACE reads; each CDR3 protein has one entry and no DNA is given. In total, the table holds hundreds of thousands of distinct CDR3 sequences. The sample taken for sequencing was blood. These receptors came from a human donor with ulcerative colitis or Crohn's disease, or a healthy co-twin of an affected twin (not recorded which). The CDR3 runs from the conserved cysteine through the conserved F or W.

V gene	J gene	CDR3 protein
TRBV28	TRBJ2-7	CASEPTGPTGEQYF
TRBV14	TRBJ1-1	CASSQGLYQNTEAFF
TRBV7-9	TRBJ2-7	CASSPLAGLSYEQYF
TRBV5-1	TRBJ2-1	CASSLQGSRTSYNEQFF
TRBV5-6	TRBJ1-6	CASSSLDRDSPLHF
TRBV27	TRBJ1-1	CASYSQMRTEAFF
TRBV3-1	TRBJ1-1	CASSHTNRGRFTEAFF
TRBV27	TRBJ1-5	CASRPNRNQPQHF
TRBV20-1	TRBJ2-3	CSARGGLSGNPDTQYF
TRBV7-9	TRBJ1-1	CASSPETEAFF
TRBV3-1	TRBJ2-7	CASSGPSGVNSYEQYF
TRBV5-1	TRBJ2-6	CASSAGQGSLSGANVLTF
TRBV3-1	TRBJ2-1	CASSQDGWYNEQFF
TRBV5-1	TRBJ2-1	CASSLVAGTRGNEQFF
TRBV14	TRBJ1-1	CASSQAYGQGTEAFF
TRBV7-8	TRBJ2-7	CASSIGHTGYEQYF
TRBV27	TRBJ1-1	CASSLLGQKNTEAFF
TRBV3-1	TRBJ2-2	CASSQDSQVLTGELFF
TRBV7-2	TRBJ2-3	CASSLPMTSGSTDTQYF
TRBV20-1	TRBJ2-7	CSTKPGQGFHEQYF
TRBV20-1	TRBJ1-4	CSATGFGGGEKLFF
TRBV2	TRBJ2-2	CASTTGGRATGELFF
TRBV29-1	TRBJ2-1	CSVEKSQGEQFF
TRBV5-6	TRBJ2-3	CASSLWGLITDTQYF
TRBV5-1	TRBJ1-4	CASSPDVVNEKLFF
TRBV24-1	TRBJ1-5	CATRAGGGQPQHF
TRBV25-1	TRBJ2-7	CASSASGTAVRYEQYF
TRBV12-3/TRBV12-4	TRBJ1-5	CASSYINGNQPQHF
TRBV18	TRBJ1-5	CASSPPLGGGQPQHF
TRBV28	TRBJ2-7	CASGTSGLYEQYF
TRBV4-2	TRBJ2-1	CASSPTADTSYNEQFF
TRBV14	TRBJ2-7	CASSQEVGEQYF
TRBV20-1	TRBJ2-4	CSAPGQGGSGGAKNIQYF
TRBV25-1	TRBJ2-2	CASSKTGLNTGELFF
TRBV7-2	TRBJ2-3	CASSLTRDTGGSDTQYF
TRBV7-8	TRBJ2-7	CASSLEAGTQSSPEQYF
TRBV5-1	TRBJ2-1	CASSTRTSGGPLDEQFF
TRBV12-3/TRBV12-4	TRBJ2-2	CASSPDLPGPSTGELFF
TRBV5-1	TRBJ1-4	CASSLRDPGEKLFF
TRBV6-5	TRBJ2-2	CASSYSFLLAGVTTGELFF
TRBV7-3	TRBJ2-2	CASSFRDNTGELFF
TRBV7-2	TRBJ2-5	CASSFDGPRGGGETQYF